This T cell receptor beta chain was found in a study of CD8 T cells in ankylosing spondylitis. Libraries of TCR beta came from quantitative 5'-RACE with molecular barcodes. TCRdb ran MiXCR on the 5' RACE reads and lists one entry per CDR3 protein. The repertoire holds 200,000 or so distinct CDR3 sequences, with 20% to 30% as singletons. Whole-study findings and limits: Peripheral blood samples showed relatively rare disease-linked clones, and these clones were CD8+. Seemingly distinctive of ankylosing spondylitis blood was a TCR beta motif formed by eight highly homologous variants.

In its sample, this clonotype was seen many times. Its specificity is unknown. Compared with germline, one end of the junction differs, possibly owing to a read error. The length of the CDR3 is 13 residues. The germline V gene has CDR1 MNHEY and CDR2 SVGAGI. The sequencing input was blood, either unsorted or a sorted T cell fraction (not recorded which). This TCR derives from a male donor with ankylosing spondylitis or in good health (not recorded which). The chain uses TRBV6-5 and TRBJ2-7; 7 nucleotides match TRBD1. The CDR3 loop reads CASSSVQGLVLNF. CDR3 DNA: TGTGCCAGCAGTTCCGTACAGGGGCTCGTCTTGAACTTC.